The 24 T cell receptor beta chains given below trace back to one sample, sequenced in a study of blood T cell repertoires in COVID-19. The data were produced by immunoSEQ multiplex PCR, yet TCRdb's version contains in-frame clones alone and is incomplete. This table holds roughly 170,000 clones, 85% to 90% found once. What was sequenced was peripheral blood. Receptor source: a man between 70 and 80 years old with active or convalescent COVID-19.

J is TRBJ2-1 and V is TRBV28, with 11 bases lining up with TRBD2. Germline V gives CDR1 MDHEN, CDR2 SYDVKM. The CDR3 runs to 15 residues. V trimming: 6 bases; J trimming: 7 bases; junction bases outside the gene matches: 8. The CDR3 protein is CASSTSGGWGNEQFF. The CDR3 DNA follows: TGTGCCAGCAGCACTAGCGGGGGTTGGGGGAATGAGCAGTTCTTC.

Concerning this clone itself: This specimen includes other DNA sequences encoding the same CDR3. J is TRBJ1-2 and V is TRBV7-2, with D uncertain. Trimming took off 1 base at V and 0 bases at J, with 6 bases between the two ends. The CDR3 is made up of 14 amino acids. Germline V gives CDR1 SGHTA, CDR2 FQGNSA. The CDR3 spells CASSLGTANYGYTF. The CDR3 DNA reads TGTGCCAGCAGCTTAGGCACGGCTAACTATGGCTACACCTTC.

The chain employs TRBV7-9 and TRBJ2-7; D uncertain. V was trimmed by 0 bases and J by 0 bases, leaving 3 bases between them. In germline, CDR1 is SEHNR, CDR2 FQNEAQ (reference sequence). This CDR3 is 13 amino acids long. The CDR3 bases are TGTGCCAGCAGCTTAGCGGCCTCCTACGAGCAGTACTTC. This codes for CASSLAASYEQYF.

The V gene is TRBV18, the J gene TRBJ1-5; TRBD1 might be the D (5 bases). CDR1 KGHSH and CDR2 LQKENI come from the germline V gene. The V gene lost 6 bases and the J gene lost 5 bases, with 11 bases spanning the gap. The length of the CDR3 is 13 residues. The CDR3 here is CASSPSGDQPQHF. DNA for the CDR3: TGTGCCAGCTCCCCTTCGGGGGATCAGCCCCAGCATTTT.

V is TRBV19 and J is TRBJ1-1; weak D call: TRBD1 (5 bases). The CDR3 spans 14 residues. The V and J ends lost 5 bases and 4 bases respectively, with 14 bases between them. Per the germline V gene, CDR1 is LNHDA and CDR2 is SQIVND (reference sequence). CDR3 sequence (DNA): TGTGCCAGTAGTCGACAGTCACTGAGCACTGAAGCTTTCTTT. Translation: CASSRQSLSTEAFF.

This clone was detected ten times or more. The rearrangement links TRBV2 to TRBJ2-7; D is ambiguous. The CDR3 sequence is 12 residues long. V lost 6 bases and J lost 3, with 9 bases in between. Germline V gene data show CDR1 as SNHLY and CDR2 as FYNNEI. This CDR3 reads CASRARSYEQYF. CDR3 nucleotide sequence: TGTGCCAGCAGAGCTAGAAGCTACGAGCAGTACTTC.

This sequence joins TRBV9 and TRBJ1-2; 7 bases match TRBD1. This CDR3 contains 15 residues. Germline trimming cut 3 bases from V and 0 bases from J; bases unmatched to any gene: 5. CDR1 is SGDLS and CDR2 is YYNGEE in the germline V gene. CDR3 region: CASSDSQGPNYGYTF. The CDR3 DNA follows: TGTGCCAGCAGCGACTCACAGGGGCCTAACTATGGCTACACCTTC.

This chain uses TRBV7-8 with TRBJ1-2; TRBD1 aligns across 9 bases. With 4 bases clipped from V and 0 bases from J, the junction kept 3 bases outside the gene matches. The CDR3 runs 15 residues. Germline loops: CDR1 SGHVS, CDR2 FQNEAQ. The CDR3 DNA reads TGTGCCAGCAGCTCGGACAGGGGAGCTAACTATGGCTACACCTTC. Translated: CASSSDRGANYGYTF.

Here the CDR3 reads CASSLRGNSNQPQHF. CDR3 in DNA: TGTGCCAGCAGCTTGAGGGGGAATAGCAATCAGCCCCAGCATTTT. The rearrangement joins TRBV5-8 to TRBJ1-5; D is perhaps TRBD1 (6 bases). This CDR3 comprises 15 residues. Germline V CDR1 and CDR2: SGHTS, YDEGEE. The V end was cut by 1 base, the J end by 0 bases, with 8 bases between.

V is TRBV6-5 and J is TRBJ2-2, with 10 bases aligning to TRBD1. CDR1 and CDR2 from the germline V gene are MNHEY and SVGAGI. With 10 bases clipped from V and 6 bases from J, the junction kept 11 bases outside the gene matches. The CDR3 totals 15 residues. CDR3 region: CATKWGQGTSGELFF. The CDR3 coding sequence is TGTGCCACCAAGTGGGGACAGGGGACGTCCGGGGAGCTGTTTTTT.

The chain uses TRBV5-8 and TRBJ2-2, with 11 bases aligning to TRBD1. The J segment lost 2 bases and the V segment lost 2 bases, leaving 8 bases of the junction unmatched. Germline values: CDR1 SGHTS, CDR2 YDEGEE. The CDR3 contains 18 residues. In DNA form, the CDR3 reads TGTGCCAGCAGCTTTTCGGGACAGGGGGAGGAAAACACCGGGGAGCTGTTTTTT. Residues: CASSFSGQGEENTGELFF.

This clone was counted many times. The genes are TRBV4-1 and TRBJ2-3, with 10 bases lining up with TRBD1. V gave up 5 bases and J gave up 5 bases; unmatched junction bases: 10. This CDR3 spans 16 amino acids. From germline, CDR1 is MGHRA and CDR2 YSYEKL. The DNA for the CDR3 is TGCGCCAGCAGCGGCTACCCGGGACAGGGGCAAGATACGCAGTATTTT. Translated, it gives CASSGYPGQGQDTQYF.

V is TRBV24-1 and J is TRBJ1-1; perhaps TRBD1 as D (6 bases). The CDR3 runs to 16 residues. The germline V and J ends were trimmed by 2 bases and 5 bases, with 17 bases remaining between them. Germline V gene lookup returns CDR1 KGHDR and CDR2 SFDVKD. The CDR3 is CATSDSPGGGGTEAFF. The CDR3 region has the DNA TGTGCCACCAGTGATTCGCCGGGAGGGGGTGGGACTGAAGCTTTCTTT.

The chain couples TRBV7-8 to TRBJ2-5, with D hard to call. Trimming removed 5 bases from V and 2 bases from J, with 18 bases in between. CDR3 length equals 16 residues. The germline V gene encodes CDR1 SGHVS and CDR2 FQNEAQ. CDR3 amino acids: CASSRNSPTSQETQYF. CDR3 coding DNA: TGTGCCAGCAGCCGGAACTCGCCAACCTCTCAAGAGACCCAGTACTTC.

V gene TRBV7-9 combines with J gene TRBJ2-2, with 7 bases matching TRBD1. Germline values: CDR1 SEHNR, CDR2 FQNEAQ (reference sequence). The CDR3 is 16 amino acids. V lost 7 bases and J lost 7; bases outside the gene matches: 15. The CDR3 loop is CASITRGRGLVGELFF. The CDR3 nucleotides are TGTGCCAGCATCACACGTGGCAGGGGGTTGGTCGGGGAGCTGTTTTTT.

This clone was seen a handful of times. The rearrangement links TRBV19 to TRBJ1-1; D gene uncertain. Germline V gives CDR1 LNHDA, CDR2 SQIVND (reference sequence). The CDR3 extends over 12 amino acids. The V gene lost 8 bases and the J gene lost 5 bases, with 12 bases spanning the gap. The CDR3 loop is CASEKTGTEAFF. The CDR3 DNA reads TGTGCCAGTGAAAAAACGGGGACTGAAGCTTTCTTT.

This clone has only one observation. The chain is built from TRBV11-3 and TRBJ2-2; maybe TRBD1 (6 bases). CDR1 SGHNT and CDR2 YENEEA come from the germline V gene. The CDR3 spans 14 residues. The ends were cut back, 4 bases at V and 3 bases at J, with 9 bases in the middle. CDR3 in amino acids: CASSSNRDTGELFF. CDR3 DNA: TGTGCCAGCAGCTCGAACAGGGACACCGGGGAGCTGTTTTTT.

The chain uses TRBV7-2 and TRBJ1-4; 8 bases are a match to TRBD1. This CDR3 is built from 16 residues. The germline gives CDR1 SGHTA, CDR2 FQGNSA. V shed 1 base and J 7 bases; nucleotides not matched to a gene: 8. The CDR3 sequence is CASSLDRTGRGEKLFF. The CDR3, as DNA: TGTGCCAGCAGCTTAGATAGGACAGGGCGAGGTGAAAAACTGTTTTTT.

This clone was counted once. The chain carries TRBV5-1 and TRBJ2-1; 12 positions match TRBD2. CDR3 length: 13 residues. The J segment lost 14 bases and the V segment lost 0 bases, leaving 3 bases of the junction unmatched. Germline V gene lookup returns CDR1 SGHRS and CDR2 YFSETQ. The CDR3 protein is CASSLGLAGVKFF. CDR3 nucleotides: TGCGCCAGCAGCTTGGGACTAGCGGGAGTTAAGTTCTTC.

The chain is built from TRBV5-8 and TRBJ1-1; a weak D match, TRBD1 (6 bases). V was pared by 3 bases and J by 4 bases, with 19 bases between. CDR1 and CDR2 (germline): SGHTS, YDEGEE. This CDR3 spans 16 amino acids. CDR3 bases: TGTGCCAGCAGCTCCGGGGTCGAAGGGGGAACCACTGAAGCTTTCTTT. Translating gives CASSSGVEGGTTEAFF.

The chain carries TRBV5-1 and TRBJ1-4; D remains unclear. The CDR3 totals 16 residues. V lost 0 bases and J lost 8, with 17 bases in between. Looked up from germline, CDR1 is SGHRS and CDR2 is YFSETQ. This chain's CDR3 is CASSLAIAAGREKLFF. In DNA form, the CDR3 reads TGCGCCAGCAGCTTGGCCATTGCGGCCGGGAGGGAAAAACTGTTTTTT.

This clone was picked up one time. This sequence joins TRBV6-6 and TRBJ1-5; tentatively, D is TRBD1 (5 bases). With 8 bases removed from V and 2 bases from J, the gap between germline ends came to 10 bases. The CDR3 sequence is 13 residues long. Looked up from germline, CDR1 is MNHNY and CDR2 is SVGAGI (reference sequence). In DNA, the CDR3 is TGTGCCAGCGGGGGGGAACGCAATCAGCCCCAGCATTTT. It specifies CASGGERNQPQHF.

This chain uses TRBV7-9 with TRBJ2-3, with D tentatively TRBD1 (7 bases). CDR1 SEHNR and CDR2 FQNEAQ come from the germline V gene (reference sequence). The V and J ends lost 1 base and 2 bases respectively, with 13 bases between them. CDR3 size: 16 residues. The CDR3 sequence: CASSLGAGGNTDTQYF. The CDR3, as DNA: TGTGCCAGCAGCTTAGGGGCAGGGGGGAACACAGATACGCAGTATTTT.

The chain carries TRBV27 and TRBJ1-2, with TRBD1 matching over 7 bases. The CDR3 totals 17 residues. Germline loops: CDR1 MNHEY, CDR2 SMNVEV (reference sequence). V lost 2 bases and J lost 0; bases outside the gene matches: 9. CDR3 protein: CASSLTLGTDSNYGYTF. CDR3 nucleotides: TGTGCCAGCAGTTTAACTTTGGGGACAGACTCTAACTATGGCTACACCTTC.